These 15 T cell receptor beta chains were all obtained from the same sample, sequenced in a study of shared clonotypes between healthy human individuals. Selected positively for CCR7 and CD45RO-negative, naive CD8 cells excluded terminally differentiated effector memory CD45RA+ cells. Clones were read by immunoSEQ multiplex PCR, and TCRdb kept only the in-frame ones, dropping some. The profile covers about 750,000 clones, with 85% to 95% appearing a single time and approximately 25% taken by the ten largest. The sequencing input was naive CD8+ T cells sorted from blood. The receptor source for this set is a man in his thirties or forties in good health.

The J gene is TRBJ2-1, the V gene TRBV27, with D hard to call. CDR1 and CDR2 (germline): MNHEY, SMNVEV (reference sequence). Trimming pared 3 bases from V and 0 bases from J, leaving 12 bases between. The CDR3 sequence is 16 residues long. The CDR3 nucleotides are TGTGCCAGCAGTTTCCCAACCGGAAGCTCCTACAATGAGCAGTTCTTC. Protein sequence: CASSFPTGSSYNEQFF.

CDR3 residues: CASSLLPDRGTGELFF. CDR3 bases: TGTGCCAGCAGCTTGTTACCGGACAGGGGAACCGGGGAGCTGTTTTTT. The chain carries TRBV5-5 and TRBJ2-2; 9 bases fit TRBD1. This CDR3 is 16 amino acids long. The trim removed 1 base at V and 5 bases at J, leaving 6 bases unmatched. The germline V gene encodes CDR1 SGHKS and CDR2 YYEKEE (reference sequence).

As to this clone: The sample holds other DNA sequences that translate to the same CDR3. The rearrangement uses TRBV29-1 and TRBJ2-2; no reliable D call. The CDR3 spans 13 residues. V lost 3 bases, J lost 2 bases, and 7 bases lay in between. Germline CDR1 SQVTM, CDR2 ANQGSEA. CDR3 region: CSVDSVNTGELFF. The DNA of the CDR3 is TGCAGCGTTGATTCCGTAAACACCGGGGAGCTGTTTTTT.

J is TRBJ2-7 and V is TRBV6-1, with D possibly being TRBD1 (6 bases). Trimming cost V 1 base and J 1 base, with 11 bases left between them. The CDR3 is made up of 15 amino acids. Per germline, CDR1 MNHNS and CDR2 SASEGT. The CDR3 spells CASSEDRDRSYEQYF. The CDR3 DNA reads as TGTGCCAGCAGTGAAGACAGGGATAGGTCCTACGAGCAGTACTTC.

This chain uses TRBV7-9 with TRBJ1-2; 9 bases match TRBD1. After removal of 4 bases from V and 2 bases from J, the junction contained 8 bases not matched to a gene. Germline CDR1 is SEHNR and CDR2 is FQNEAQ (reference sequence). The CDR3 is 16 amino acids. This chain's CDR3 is CASSYPGQGRNYGYTF. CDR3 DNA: TGTGCCAGCAGCTACCCGGGACAGGGAAGAAACTATGGCTACACCTTC.

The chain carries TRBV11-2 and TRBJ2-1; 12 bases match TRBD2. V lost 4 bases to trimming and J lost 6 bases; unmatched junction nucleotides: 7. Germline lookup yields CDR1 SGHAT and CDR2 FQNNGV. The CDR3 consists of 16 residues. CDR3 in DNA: TGTGCCAGCAGCTCTCGACTAGCGGGAGAGGGCAATGAGCAGTTCTTC. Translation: CASSSRLAGEGNEQFF.

The CDR3 reads CASSPGVDYEQYF. In nucleotides, the CDR3 is TGTGCCAGCTCACCAGGGGTCGATTACGAGCAGTACTTC. V is TRBV18 and J is TRBJ2-7; D not certain. Deletions cut 2 bases from V and 4 bases from J, with 9 bases between. This CDR3 has 13 amino acids. Germline V gene lookup returns CDR1 KGHSH and CDR2 LQKENI.

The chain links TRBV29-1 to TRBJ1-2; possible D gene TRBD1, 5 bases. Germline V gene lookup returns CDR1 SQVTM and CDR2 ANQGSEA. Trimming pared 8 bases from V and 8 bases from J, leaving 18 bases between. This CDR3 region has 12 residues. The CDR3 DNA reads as TGCAGCACATCACGGGACCTCCCGGGCTACACCTTC. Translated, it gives CSTSRDLPGYTF.

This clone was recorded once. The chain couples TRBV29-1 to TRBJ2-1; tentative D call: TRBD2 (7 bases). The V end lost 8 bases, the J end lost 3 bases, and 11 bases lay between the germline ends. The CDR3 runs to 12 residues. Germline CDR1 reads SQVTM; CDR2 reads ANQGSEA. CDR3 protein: CSWGGLYNEQFF. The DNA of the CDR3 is TGCAGCTGGGGGGGCCTCTACAATGAGCAGTTCTTC.

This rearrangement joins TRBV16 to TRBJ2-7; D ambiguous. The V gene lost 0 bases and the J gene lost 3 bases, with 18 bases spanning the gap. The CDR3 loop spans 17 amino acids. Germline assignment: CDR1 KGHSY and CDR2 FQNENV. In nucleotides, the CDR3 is TGTGCCAGCAGCCAATCTCCCAACATCCTATCCCACTACGAGCAGTACTTC. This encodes CASSQSPNILSHYEQYF. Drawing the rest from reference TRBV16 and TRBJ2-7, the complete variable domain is GEEVAQTPKHLVRGEGQKAKLYCAPIKGHSYVFWYQQVLKNEFKFLISFQNENVFDETGMPKERFSAKCLPNSPCSLEIQATKLEDSAVYFCASSQSPNILSHYEQYFGPGTRLTVT.

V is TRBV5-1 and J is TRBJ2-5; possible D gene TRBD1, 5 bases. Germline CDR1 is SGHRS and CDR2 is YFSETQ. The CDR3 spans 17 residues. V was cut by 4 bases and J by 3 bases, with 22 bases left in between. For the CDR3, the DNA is TGCGCCAGCAGCGCCATGCAGGGTCCCATGACAGAAGAGACCCAGTACTTC. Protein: CASSAMQGPMTEETQYF.

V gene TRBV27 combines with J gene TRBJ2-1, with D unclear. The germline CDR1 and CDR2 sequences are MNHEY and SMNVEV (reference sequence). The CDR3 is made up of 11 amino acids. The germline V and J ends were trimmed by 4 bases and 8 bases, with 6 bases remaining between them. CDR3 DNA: TGTGCCAGCAGTTCCGCATATGAGCAGTTCTTC. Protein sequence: CASSSAYEQFF.

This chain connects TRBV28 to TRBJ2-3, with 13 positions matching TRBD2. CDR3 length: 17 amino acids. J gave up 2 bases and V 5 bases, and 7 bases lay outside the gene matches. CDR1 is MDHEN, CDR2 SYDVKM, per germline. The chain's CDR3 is CASSTRTSGSDTDTQYF. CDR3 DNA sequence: TGTGCCAGCAGTACCCGGACTAGCGGGAGTGACACAGATACGCAGTATTTT.

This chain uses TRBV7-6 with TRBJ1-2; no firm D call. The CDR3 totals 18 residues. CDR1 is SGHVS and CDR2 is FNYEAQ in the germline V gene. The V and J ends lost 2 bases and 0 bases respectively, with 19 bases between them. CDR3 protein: CASSLKVGLAKTNYGYTF. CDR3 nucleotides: TGTGCCAGCAGCTTAAAGGTCGGCTTGGCTAAGACTAACTATGGCTACACCTTC.

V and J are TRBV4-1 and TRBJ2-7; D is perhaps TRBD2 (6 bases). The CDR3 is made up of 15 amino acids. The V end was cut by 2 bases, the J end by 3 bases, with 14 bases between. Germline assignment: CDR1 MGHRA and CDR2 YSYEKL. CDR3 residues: CASSQLRDYNYEQYF. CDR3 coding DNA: TGCGCCAGCAGCCAATTGCGGGATTACAACTACGAGCAGTACTTC.